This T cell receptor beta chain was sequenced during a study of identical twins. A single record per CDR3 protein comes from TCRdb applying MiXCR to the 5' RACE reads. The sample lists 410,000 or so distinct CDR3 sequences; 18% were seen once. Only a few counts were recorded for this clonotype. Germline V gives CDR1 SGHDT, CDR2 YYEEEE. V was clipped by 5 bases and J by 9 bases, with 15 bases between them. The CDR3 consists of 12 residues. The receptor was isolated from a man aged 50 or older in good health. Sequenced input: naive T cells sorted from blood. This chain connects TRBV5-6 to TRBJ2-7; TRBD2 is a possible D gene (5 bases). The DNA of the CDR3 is TGTGCCAGCAGTTCCGGACTGATGATGCAGTACTTC. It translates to CASSSGLMMQYF.